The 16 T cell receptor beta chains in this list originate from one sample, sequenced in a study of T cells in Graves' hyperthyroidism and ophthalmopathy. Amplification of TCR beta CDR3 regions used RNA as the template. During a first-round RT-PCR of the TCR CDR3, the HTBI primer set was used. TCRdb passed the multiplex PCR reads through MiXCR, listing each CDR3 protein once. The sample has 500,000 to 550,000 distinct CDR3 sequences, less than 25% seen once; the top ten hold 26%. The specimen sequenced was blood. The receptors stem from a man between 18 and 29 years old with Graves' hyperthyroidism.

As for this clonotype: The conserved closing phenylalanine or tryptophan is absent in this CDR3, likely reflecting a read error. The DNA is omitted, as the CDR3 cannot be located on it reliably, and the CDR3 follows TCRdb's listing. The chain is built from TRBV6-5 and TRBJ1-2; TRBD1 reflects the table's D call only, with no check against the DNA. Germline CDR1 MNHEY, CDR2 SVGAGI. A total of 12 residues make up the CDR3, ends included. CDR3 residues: CASSYSGRDRGL.

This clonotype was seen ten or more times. The CDR3 DNA is TGTGCCAGCGGAACAGGGGGCGCAAAGACCCAGTACTTC. Its protein product is CASGTGGAKTQYF. V is TRBV7-8 and J is TRBJ2-5; 9 nucleotides align to TRBD1. CDR1 SGHVS and CDR2 FQNEAQ come from the germline V gene. There are 13 residues in the CDR3. The V and J ends lost 8 bases and 6 bases, in that order; junction bases with no gene match: 7.

CDR3 sequence (DNA): TGTGCCAGCAGTCCCTCCCGGCAAAATAACTATGGCTACACCTTC. Amino acids: CASSPSRQNNYGYTF. The chain uses TRBV12-3 or TRBV12-4 and TRBJ1-2; no reliable D call. The CDR3 runs 15 residues. V was cut by 5 bases and J by 1 base, with 14 bases left in between.

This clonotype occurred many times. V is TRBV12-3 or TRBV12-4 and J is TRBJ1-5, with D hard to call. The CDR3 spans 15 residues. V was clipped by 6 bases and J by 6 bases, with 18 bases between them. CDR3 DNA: TGTGCCAGCAGCTCCGGGGTACGTTGGAGTCAGCCCCAGCATTTT. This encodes CASSSGVRWSQPQHF.

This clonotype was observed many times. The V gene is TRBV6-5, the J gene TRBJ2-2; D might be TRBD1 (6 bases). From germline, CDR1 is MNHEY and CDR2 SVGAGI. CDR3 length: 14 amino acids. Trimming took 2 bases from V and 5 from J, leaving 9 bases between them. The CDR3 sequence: CASSYGGRTGELFF. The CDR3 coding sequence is TGTGCCAGCAGTTACGGGGGCCGGACCGGGGAGCTGTTTTTT.

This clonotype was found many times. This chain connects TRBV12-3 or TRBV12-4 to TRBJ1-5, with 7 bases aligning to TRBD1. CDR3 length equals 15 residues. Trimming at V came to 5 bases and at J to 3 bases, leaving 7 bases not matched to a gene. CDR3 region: CASSLTTGFNQPQHF. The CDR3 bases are TGTGCCAGCAGTCTCACGACAGGGTTCAATCAGCCCCAGCATTTT.

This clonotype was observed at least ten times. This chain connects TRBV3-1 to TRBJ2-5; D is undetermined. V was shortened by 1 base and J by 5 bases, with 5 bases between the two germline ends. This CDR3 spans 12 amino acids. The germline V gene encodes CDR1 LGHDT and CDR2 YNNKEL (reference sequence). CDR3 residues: CASSQAWETQYF. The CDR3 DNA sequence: TGTGCCAGCAGCCAAGCATGGGAGACCCAGTACTTC.

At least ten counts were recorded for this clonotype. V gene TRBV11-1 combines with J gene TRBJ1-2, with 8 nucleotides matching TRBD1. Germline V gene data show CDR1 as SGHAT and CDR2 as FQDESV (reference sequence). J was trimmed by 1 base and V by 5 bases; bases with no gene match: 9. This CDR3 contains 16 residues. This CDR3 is CASSDSRQGYNYGYTF. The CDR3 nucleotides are TGTGCCAGCAGCGACAGCCGACAGGGGTATAACTATGGCTACACCTTC.

The CDR3 coding sequence is TGTGCCAGCAGCCCACCCGGGGTCCGGGGACAGGGTGTAACCGGTGGACTCTACGAGCAGTACTTC. Protein sequence: CASSPPGVRGQGVTGGLYEQYF. This sequence joins TRBV14 and TRBJ2-7; the match to TRBD1 covers 9 bases. V lost 4 bases to trimming and J lost 3 bases; unmatched junction nucleotides: 28. Germline assignment: CDR1 SGHDN and CDR2 FVKESK. The CDR3 runs to 22 residues.

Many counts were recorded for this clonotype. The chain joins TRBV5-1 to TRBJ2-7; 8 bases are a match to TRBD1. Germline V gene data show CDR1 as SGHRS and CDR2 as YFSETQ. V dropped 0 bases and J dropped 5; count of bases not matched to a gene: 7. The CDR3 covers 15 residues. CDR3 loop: CASSLADRGSHEQYF. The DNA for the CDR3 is TGCGCCAGCAGCTTGGCCGACAGGGGATCCCACGAGCAGTACTTC.

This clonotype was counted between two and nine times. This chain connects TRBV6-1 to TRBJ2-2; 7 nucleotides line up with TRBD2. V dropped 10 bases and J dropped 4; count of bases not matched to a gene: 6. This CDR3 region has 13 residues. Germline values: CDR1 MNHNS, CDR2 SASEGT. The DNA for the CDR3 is TGTGCCACCAACCCGGGGGGCACCGGGGAGCTGTTTTTT. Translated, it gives CATNPGGTGELFF.

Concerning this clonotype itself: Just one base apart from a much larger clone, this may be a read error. The CDR3 coding sequence is TGCGCCAGCAGCTGGGGGGCACACAGCACTGAAGCTTTCTTT. It codes for CASSWGAHSTEAFF. The rearrangement links TRBV5-1 to TRBJ1-1; weak D call: TRBD1 (6 bases). The CDR3 contains 14 residues. CDR1 is SGHRS and CDR2 is YFSETQ in the germline V gene. The V and J ends lost 3 bases and 4 bases respectively, with 13 bases between them.

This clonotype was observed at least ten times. The CDR3 is CASSWGQGGDYEQYF. The CDR3 nucleotides are TGTGCCAGCAGTTGGGGACAGGGCGGAGACTACGAGCAGTACTTC. V gene TRBV28 combines with J gene TRBJ2-7, with 9 bases lining up with TRBD1. V lost 4 bases, J lost 3 bases, and 7 bases stayed unmatched. CDR1 and CDR2 (germline): MDHEN, SYDVKM. The CDR3 runs 15 residues.

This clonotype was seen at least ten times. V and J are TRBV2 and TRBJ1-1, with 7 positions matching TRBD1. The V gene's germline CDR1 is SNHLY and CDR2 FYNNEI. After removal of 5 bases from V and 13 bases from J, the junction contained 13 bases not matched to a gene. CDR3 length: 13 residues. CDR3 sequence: CASSRKTGQVDFF. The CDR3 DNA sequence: TGTGCCAGCAGTAGAAAAACTGGACAGGTTGATTTCTTT. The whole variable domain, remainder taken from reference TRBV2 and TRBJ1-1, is EPEVTQTPSHQVTQMGQEVILRCVPISNHLYFYWYRQILGQKVEFLVSFYNNEISEKSEIFDDQFSVERPDGSNFTLKIRSTKLEDSAMYFCASSRKTGQVDFFGQGTRLTVV.

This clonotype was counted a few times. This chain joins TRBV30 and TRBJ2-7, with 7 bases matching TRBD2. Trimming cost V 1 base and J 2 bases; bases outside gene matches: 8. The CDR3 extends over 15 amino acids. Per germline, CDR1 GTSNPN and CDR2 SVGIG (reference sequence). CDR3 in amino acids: CAWSASGRATYEQYF. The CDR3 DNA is TGTGCCTGGAGTGCCTCGGGGAGGGCTACCTACGAGCAGTACTTC.

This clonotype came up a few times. CDR3 sequence (DNA): TGTGCCAGCAGTGAGAGACAGGGGGCGCGGACTGAAGCTTTCTTT. Its protein is CASSERQGARTEAFF. V gene TRBV6-1 combines with J gene TRBJ1-1, with 10 positions matching TRBD1. V dropped 3 bases and J dropped 5; count of bases not matched to a gene: 6. Germline-derived CDR1 and CDR2 are MNHNS and SASEGT. CDR3 length: 15 residues.